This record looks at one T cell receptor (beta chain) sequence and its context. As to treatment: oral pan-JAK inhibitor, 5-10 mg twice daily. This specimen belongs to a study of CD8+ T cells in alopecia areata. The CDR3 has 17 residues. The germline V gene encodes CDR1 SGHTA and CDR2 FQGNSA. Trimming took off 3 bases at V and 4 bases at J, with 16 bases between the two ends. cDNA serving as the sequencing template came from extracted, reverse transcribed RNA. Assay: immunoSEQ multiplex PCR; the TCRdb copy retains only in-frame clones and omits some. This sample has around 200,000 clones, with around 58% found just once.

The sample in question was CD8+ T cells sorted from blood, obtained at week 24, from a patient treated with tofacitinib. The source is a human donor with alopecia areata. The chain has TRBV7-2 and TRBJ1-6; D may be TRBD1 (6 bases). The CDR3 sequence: CASSLGPPDSYNSPLHF. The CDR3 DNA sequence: TGTGCCAGCAGCTTGGGCCCCCCGGACAGTTATAATTCACCCCTCCACTTT.